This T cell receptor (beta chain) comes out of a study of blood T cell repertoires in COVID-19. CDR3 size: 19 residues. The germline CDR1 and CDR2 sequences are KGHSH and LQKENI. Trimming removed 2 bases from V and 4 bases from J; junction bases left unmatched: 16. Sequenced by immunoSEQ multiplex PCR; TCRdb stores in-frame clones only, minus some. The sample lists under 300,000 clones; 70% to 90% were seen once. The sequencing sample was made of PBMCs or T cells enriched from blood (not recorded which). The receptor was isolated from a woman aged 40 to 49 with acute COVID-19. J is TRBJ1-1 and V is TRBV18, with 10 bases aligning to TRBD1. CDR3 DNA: TGTGCCAGCTCACCATCTAAGACAGGGGGCGATTTGTCCCTCACTGAAGCTTTCTTT. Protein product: CASSPSKTGGDLSLTEAFF. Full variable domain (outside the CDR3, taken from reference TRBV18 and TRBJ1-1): NAGVMQNPRHLVRRRGQEARLRCSPMKGHSHVYWYRQLPEEGLKFMVYLQKENIIDESGMPKERFSAEFPKEGPSILRIQQVVRGDSAAYFCASSPSKTGGDLSLTEAFFGQGTRLTVV.